This T cell receptor beta chain was recorded in a study of Graves' ophthalmopathy and Graves' hyperthyroidism. This clonotype was counted ten times or more. RNA transcripts were the source from which TCR beta CDR3 regions were amplified. RT-PCR in the first round used HTBI primers; a second-round multiplex PCR followed. One entry per CDR3 protein, called by TCRdb with MiXCR from the multiplex PCR reads. The table shows 350,000 to 400,000 distinct CDR3 sequences, with just over 15% occurring only once. Exclusion applied to patients with other autoimmune diseases, uncontrolled infections, pregnancy or lactation. Germline V gene lookup returns CDR1 MNHNS and CDR2 SASEGT. There are 13 residues in the CDR3. The V gene lost 4 bases and the J gene lost 4 bases, with 10 bases spanning the gap.

This chain uses TRBV6-1 with TRBJ1-1; D is unclear. The clonotype originates from a young woman with stable Graves' hyperthyroidism. The sequenced sample consisted of peripheral blood. The chain's CDR3 is CASSGIRGTEAFF. CDR3 coding DNA: TGTGCCAGCAGTGGAATACGGGGCACTGAAGCTTTCTTT.